Given below is one TCR beta chain in context. Trimming removed 1 base at V and 6 bases at J, with 16 bases between. There are 15 residues in the CDR3. The V gene's germline CDR1 is LGHNA and CDR2 YNFKEQ. Sequenced by immunoSEQ multiplex PCR; TCRdb stores in-frame clones only, minus some. The sample comprises about 210,000 clones, 80% of which are singletons, and about 4% rests with the top ten. The data are from a study of blood T cell repertoires in COVID-19. V and J are TRBV4-2 and TRBJ2-7; D not certain. The TCR originated in a man aged 25 to 40 with acute COVID-19. The sample comprised PBMCs or T cells enriched from blood (not recorded which). This CDR3 reads CASSQGWLAPGEQYF. As DNA, the CDR3 is TGTGCCAGCAGCCAAGGGTGGTTGGCCCCGGGCGAGCAGTACTTC.